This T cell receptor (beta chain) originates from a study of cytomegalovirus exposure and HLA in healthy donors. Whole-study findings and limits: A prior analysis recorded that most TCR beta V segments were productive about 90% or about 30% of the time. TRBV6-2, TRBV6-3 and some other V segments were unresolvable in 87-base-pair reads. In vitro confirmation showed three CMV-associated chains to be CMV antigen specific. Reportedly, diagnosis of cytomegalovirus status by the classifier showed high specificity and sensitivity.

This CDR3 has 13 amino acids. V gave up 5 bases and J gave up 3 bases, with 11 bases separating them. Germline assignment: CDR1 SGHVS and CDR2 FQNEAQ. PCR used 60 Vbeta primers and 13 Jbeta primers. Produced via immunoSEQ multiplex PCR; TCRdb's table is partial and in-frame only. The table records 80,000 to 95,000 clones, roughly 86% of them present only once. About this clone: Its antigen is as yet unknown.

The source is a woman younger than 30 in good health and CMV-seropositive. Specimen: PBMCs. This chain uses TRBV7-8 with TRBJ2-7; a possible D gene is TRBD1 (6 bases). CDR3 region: CASSRRGNYEQYF. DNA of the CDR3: TGTGCCAGCAGCCGCAGGGGAAACTACGAGCAGTACTTC.